The 14 T cell receptor beta chains listed next were all sequenced from one sample in a study of shared clonotypes between healthy human individuals. The assay was immunoSEQ multiplex PCR, and TCRdb's table has in-frame clones only and misses some. The data hold roughly 2.5 million clones, with about 92% observed a single time. The material sequenced was naive CD4+ T cells sorted from blood. Subset reported: CD45RA+ positively selected. Every receptor here comes from a man between 18 and 29 years old in good health.

The chain combines TRBV5-1 with TRBJ2-7, with TRBD2 identical over 7 bases. CDR3 length equals 14 residues. The germline V gene has CDR1 SGHRS and CDR2 YFSETQ. V lost 1 base and J lost 2; bases outside the gene matches: 3. Written as DNA, the CDR3 is TGCGCCAGCAGCTTGAGCGGGACCGCCTACGAGCAGTACTTC. Its translation is CASSLSGTAYEQYF.

The rearrangement links TRBV28 to TRBJ1-3, with unresolved D. The CDR3 extends over 16 amino acids. V was clipped by 3 bases and J by 0 bases, with 12 bases between them. Germline V CDR1 and CDR2: MDHEN, SYDVKM. CDR3 sequence reads: CASSFRNQVSGNTIYF. CDR3 nucleotide sequence: TGTGCCAGCAGTTTCAGAAATCAGGTCTCTGGAAACACCATATATTTT.

The rearrangement uses TRBV10-1 and TRBJ2-4; no clear D. Germline V gives CDR1 WNHNN, CDR2 SYGVQD (reference sequence). The length of the CDR3 is 16 residues. The germline V and J ends were trimmed by 6 bases and 0 bases, with 15 bases remaining between them. CDR3 nucleotides: TGCGCCAGCAGGCATTCAGATTTACTAGCCAAAAACATTCAGTACTTC. This gives the protein CASRHSDLLAKNIQYF.

V and J are TRBV12-2 and TRBJ1-2; no check of the table's D call, TRBD1, against the DNA was made. TRBV12-2 is assigned pseudogene status. CDR3 size: 14 residues. CDR3 amino acids: CASRLQGKWYGYTF. CDR3 DNA: TGTGCAAGTCGCTTACAGGGGAAGTGGTATGGCTACACCTTC.

The chain recombines TRBV5-4 with TRBJ1-1; D might be TRBD1 (6 bases). Looked up from germline, CDR1 is SGHNT and CDR2 is YYREEE (reference sequence). The length of the CDR3 is 15 residues. CDR3 protein: CAIGRREKGGTEAFF. The CDR3 DNA reads as TGTGCTATTGGGAGGAGGGAAAAGGGGGGGACTGAAGCTTTCTTT.

The chain joins TRBV4-1 to TRBJ1-1; D gene uncertain. Trimming cost V 0 bases and J 6 bases, with 11 bases left between them. There are 14 residues in the CDR3. The germline V gene encodes CDR1 MGHRA and CDR2 YSYEKL. DNA for the CDR3: TGCGCCAGCAGCCAAGACCCAATCGGATCTGAAGCTTTCTTT. Translating it yields CASSQDPIGSEAFF.

Of note for this clone: This sample includes further DNA sequences coding for the same CDR3. The chain combines TRBV4-3 with TRBJ2-7, with TRBD2 matching 11 bases. The J segment lost 3 bases and the V segment lost 4 bases, leaving 5 bases of the junction unmatched. CDR3 size: 15 residues. Germline-derived CDR1 and CDR2 are LGHNA and YSLEER. CDR3 residues: CASSRTSGSSYEQYF. CDR3 nucleotide sequence: TGCGCCAGCAGCCGCACTAGCGGGAGTAGCTACGAGCAGTACTTC.

Regarding this clone: Other DNA sequences of this sample code for an identical CDR3. The rearrangement uses TRBV19 and TRBJ1-2; no definite D call. V was shortened by 3 bases and J by 6 bases, with 8 bases between the two germline ends. The CDR3 spans 12 residues. Germline loops: CDR1 LNHDA, CDR2 SQIVND (reference sequence). The CDR3 bases are TGTGCCAGTAGTATCGGAGGGAATGGCTACACCTTC. It specifies CASSIGGNGYTF.

Notes on this clone: Other DNA sequences in this specimen translate into the identical CDR3. The chain has TRBV6-5 and TRBJ2-7; 7 nucleotides agree with TRBD1. The CDR3 has 14 amino acids. J was trimmed by 3 bases and V by 3 bases; bases with no gene match: 5. Germline CDR1 is MNHEY and CDR2 is SVGAGI. In nucleotides, the CDR3 is TGTGCCAGCAGTTATTCGCGACAGGGCTACGAGCAGTACTTC. Amino acid sequence: CASSYSRQGYEQYF.

The chain is built from TRBV10-3 and TRBJ2-3; D unclear. Per germline, CDR1 ENHRY and CDR2 SYGVKD. Trimming pared 6 bases from V and 2 bases from J, leaving 12 bases between. The CDR3 is made up of 14 amino acids. In DNA, the CDR3 is TGTGCCATCAGGCAGGACCCGACCACAGATACGCAGTATTTT. Protein product: CAIRQDPTTDTQYF.

V is TRBV5-5 and J is TRBJ2-5; D remains ambiguous. The length of the CDR3 is 12 residues. Trimming removed 1 base at V and 2 bases at J, with 3 bases between. Germline lookup yields CDR1 SGHKS and CDR2 YYEKEE (reference sequence). CDR3 bases: TGTGCCAGCAGCTTGCAGCAAGAGACCCAGTACTTC. Translated, it gives CASSLQQETQYF. The full variable domain, completed using reference TRBV5-5 and TRBJ2-5, is DAGVTQSPTHLIKTRGQQVTLRCSPISGHKSVSWYQQVLGQGPQFIFQYYEKEERGRGNFPDRFSARQFPNYSSELNVNALLLGDSALYLCASSLQQETQYFGPGTRLLVL.

The chain uses TRBV9 and TRBJ2-5; D tentatively reads TRBD1 or TRBD2 (6 bases each). The CDR3 is 15 residues long. CDR1 and CDR2 from the germline V gene are SGDLS and YYNGEE. The ends were cut back, 3 bases at V and 4 bases at J, with 16 bases in the middle. CDR3 region: CASSAAAGHIETQYF. In DNA, the CDR3 is TGTGCCAGCAGCGCCGCTGCGGGACACATAGAGACCCAGTACTTC. Supplemented by reference TRBV9 and TRBJ2-5, the full variable domain reads DSGVTQTPKHLITATGQRVTLRCSPRSGDLSVYWYQQSLDQGLQFLIQYYNGEERAKGNILERFSAQQFPDLHSELNLSSLELGDSALYFCASSAAAGHIETQYFGPGTRLLVL.

The CDR3 DNA sequence: TGCGCCAGCAGCCAGACGGTTGGGAACACTGAAGCTTTCTTT. This encodes CASSQTVGNTEAFF. The chain is built from TRBV4-3 and TRBJ1-1, with D unresolved. Germline V lookup: CDR1 LGHNA, CDR2 YSLEER. The CDR3 is 14 residues long. The V gene lost 3 bases and the J gene lost 1 base, with 9 bases spanning the gap.

The sample holds one count of this clone. The chain combines TRBV30 with TRBJ2-5, with 7 bases matching TRBD2. This CDR3 is 13 amino acids long. Germline lookup yields CDR1 GTSNPN and CDR2 SVGIG (reference sequence). J lost 4 bases, V lost 0 bases, and 2 bases had no gene match. The CDR3 region has the DNA TGTGCCTGGAGTGTACAGCGGGGAGAGACCCAGTACTTC. Translated: CAWSVQRGETQYF.